The source of this TCR beta chain is a study of molecular identifiers for immune sequencing clone quantification. In the study overall: Split five ways in replicates, RNA from approximately 20,000 or 100,000 naive CD8 cells had four portions sequenced. Study-level results: In naive cells, clones above 20 RNA copies held under 1% of molecules, whereas in effector cells they held over 97%.

This clonotype occurred many times. Its antigen is not identified. This CDR3 has 13 residues. The germline V gene has CDR1 SNHLY and CDR2 FYNNEI. V shed 3 bases, J shed 3 bases, and the junction held 2 bases outside the gene matches. TCRdb re-analysed the PCR reads in MiXCR, keeping a single row per CDR3 protein. This sample yields hundreds of thousands of distinct CDR3 sequences, of which 20% to 25% are seen a single time; approximately 0.83% belongs to the top ten. The clonotype was recovered from a human donor in good health. Some libraries in this study had Jurkat cell RNA spiked in. The genes are TRBV2 and TRBJ2-7; 7 bases are a match to TRBD2. The source material was naive CD8+ T cells from blood, with Jurkat cell RNA spiked in. As to subset: FACS-sorted CD8+CD4-CCR7+CD45RA+ naive T cells. CDR3 sequence (DNA): TGTGCCAGCAGTGAGCCTAGCGGCTACGAGCAGTACTTC. This gives the protein CASSEPSGYEQYF.